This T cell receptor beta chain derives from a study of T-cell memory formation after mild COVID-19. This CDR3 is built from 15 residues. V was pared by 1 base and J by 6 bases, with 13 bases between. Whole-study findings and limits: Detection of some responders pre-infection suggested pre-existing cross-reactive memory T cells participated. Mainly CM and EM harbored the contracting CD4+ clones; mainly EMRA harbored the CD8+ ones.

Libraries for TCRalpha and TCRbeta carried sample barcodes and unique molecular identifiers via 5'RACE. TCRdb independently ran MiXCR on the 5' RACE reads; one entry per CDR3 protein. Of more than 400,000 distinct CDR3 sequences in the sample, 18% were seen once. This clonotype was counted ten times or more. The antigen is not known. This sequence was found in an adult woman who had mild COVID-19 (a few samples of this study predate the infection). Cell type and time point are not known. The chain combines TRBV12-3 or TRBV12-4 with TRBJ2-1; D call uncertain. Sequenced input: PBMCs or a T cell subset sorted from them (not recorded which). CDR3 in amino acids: CASSLGQKPPNEQFF. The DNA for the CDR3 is TGTGCCAGCAGTTTAGGGCAGAAGCCACCCAATGAGCAGTTCTTC.